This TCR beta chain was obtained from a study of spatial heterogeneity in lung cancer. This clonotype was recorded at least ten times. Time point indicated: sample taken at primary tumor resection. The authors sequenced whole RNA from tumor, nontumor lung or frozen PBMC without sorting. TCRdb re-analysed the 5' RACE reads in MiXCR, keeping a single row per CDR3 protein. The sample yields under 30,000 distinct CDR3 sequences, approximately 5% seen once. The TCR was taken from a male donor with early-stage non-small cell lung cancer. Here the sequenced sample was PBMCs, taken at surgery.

The chain's CDR3 is CASSSDSTGNTGELFF. In DNA form, the CDR3 reads TGTGCCAGCAGCTCCGACAGTACGGGGAACACCGGGGAGCTGTTTTTT. This chain joins TRBV5-4 and TRBJ2-2, with a weak D call TRBD1 (5 bases). Germline assignment: CDR1 SGHNT and CDR2 YYREEE (reference sequence). Deletions cut 3 bases from V and 1 base from J, with 13 bases between. This CDR3 contains 16 residues.